What follows is one T cell receptor (beta chain) and its context. The method was immunoSEQ multiplex PCR; TCRdb's version includes in-frame clones alone and lacks a portion of them. The sample lists about 180,000 clones, 85% to 95% occurring once. This record belongs to a study of control samples from healthy donors and cancer patients. V lost 0 bases, J lost 9 bases, and 9 bases lay in between. Germline assignment: CDR1 SEHNR and CDR2 FQNEAQ (reference sequence). This CDR3 has 14 residues. This clonotype was obtained from a woman aged 18 to 35 in good health. This chain connects TRBV7-9 to TRBJ1-6, with D maybe TRBD1 (5 bases). The sample consisted of blood. The CDR3 sequence is CASSLAPGGSPLHF. CDR3 coding DNA: TGTGCCAGCAGCTTAGCGCCCGGGGGTTCACCCCTCCACTTT.